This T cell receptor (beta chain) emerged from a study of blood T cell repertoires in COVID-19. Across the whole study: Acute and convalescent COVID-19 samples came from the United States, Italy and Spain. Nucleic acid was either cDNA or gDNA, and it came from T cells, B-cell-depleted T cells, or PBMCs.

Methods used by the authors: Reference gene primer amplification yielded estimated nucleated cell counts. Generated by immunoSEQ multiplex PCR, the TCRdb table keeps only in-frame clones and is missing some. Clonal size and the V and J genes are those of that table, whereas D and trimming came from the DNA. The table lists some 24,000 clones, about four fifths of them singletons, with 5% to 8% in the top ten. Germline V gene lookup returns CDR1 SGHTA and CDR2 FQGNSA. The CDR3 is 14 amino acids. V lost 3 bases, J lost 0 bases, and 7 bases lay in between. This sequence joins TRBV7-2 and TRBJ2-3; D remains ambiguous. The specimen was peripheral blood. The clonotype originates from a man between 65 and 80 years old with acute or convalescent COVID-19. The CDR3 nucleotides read TGTGCCAGCAGCTTCCAATTTAGCACAGATACGCAGTATTTT. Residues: CASSFQFSTDTQYF.